The clone carrying this TCR beta chain was seen a handful of times. Antigen unknown. The sample comes from a study of tumor-infiltrating lymphocytes in primary liver carcinoma. Study details: Between about 4 and 11 cm across, the tumors were all of stage T1-T3 N0M0. Study results and caveats: Tumor-adjacent and tumor-blood pairs shared less of their repertoires than tumor region pairs shared. The study used bulk unsorted samples and so did not compare CD4+ and CD8+ repertoires.

Starting from 400 to 500 ng of total RNA, TCR beta cDNA was produced with a primer in the constant region. Three nested multiplex PCR rounds, a slightly modified ARM-PCR, produced the libraries for TCR beta. It was with TRBV1-TRBV30 forward primers and a C-beta reverse primer that the first two PCR rounds were run, at 10 to 11 cycles each. A single record per CDR3 protein comes from TCRdb applying MiXCR to the multiplex PCR reads. The sample records about 330,000 distinct CDR3 sequences, around 60% being singletons. Both blood RNA, taken from unsorted whole blood, and germline DNA were extracted. V was pared by 0 bases and J by 7 bases, with 11 bases between. Per the germline V gene, CDR1 is SGHRS and CDR2 is YFSETQ. The CDR3 extends over 13 amino acids.

What was sequenced was peripheral blood. The origin of this receptor is a man in his forties with primary liver carcinoma and hepatitis B virus infection. V is TRBV5-1 and J is TRBJ2-7; no firm D call. Here the CDR3 reads CASSLVSLGEQYF. For the CDR3, the DNA is TGCGCCAGCAGCTTGGTGTCGTTGGGGGAGCAGTACTTC.